What follows is one TCR beta chain and its context. Autoimmune disease history or systemic immunosuppression was exclusionary. V lost 5 bases and J lost 0, with 14 bases in between. This CDR3 has 15 amino acids. The germline CDR1 and CDR2 sequences are MNHNS and SASEGT. This entry belongs to a study of OX40 agonist ivuxolimab in advanced cancers. Study information: The group had a mean age of 60 years, ranged from about 23 to 85, and was 82.7% male.

Profiled with immunoSEQ multiplex PCR; TCRdb holds only in-frame clones, not every one. The profile shows 30,000 to 35,000 clones, over 75% of them singletons. This TCR derives from an adult with an advanced solid tumor such as melanoma, head and neck, liver or kidney cancer. This chain links TRBV6-1 with TRBJ2-7, with D perhaps TRBD2 (7 bases). Sequencing was performed on CD4+ or CD8+ T cells sorted from blood, taken in a trial of the OX40 agonist ivuxolimab. The CDR3 bases are TGTGCCAGCAGTAAGGAGGGGGGGAGCTCCTACGAGCAGTACTTC. As protein: CASSKEGGSSYEQYF.